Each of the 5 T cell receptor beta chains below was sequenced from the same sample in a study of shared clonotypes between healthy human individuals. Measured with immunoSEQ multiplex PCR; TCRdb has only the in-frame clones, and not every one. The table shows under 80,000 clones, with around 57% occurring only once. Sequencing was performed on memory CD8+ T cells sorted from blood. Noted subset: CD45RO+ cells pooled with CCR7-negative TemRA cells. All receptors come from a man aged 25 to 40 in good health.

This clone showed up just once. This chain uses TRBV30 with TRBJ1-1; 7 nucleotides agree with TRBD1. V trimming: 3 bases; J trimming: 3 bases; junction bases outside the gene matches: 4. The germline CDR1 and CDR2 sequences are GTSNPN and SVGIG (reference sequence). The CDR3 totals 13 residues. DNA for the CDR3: TGTGCCTGGAGCGCCAGGGGGTACACTGAAGCTTTCTTT. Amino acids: CAWSARGYTEAFF.

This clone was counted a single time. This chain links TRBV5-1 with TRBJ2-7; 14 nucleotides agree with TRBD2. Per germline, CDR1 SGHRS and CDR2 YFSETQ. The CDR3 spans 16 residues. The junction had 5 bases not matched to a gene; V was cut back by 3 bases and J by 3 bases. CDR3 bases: TGCGCCAGCAGCTCACTGACTAGCGGGAGGGTCTACGAGCAGTACTTC. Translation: CASSSLTSGRVYEQYF.

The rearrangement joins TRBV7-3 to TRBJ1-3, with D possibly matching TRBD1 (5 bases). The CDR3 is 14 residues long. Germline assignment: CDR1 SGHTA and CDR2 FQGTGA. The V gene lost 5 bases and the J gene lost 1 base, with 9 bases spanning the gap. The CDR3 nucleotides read TGTGCCAGCAGCCTGACAGCGTCTGGAAACACCATATATTTT. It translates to CASSLTASGNTIYF.

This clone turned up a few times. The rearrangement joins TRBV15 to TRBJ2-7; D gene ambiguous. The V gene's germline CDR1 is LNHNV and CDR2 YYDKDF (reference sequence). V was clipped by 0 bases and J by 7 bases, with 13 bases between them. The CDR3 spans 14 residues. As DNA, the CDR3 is TGTGCCACCAGCAGAGATGTGGCTTCAGTGGAGCAGTACTTC. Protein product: CATSRDVASVEQYF.

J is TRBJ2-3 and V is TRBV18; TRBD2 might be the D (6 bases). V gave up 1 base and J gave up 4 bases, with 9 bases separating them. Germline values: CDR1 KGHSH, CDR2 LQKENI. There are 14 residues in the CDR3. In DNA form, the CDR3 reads TGTGCCAGCTCACCACGGGACTCGGCAGATACGCAGTATTTT. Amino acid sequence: CASSPRDSADTQYF. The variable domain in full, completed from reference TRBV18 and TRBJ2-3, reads NAGVMQNPRHLVRRRGQEARLRCSPMKGHSHVYWYRQLPEEGLKFMVYLQKENIIDESGMPKERFSAEFPKEGPSILRIQQVVRGDSAAYFCASSPRDSADTQYFGPGTRLTVL.